Listed here are 24 T cell receptor beta chains from one sample, sequenced in a study of OX40 agonist ivuxolimab in advanced cancers. Sequenced by immunoSEQ multiplex PCR; TCRdb stores in-frame clones only, minus some. The repertoire has roughly 79,000 clones, around 93% of them found once; the top ten carry about 10%. The material sequenced was CD4+ or CD8+ T cells sorted from blood, taken in a trial of the OX40 agonist ivuxolimab. These receptors all come from an adult with an advanced solid tumor such as melanoma, head and neck, liver or kidney cancer.

This clone was detected only a few times. V and J are TRBV7-6 and TRBJ2-7; perhaps D is TRBD1 or TRBD2 (6 bases each). The V and J ends lost 5 bases and 2 bases respectively, with 19 bases between them. The germline V gene has CDR1 SGHVS and CDR2 FNYEAQ. This CDR3 comprises 16 residues. This CDR3 reads CASSRNPGGHPYEQYF. The DNA of the CDR3 is TGTGCCAGCAGCCGTAACCCCGGGGGACATCCCTACGAGCAGTACTTC.

The gene calls are TRBV7-8 and TRBJ2-7; TRBD1 agrees at 7 bases. The ends lost 4 bases at V and 2 bases at J; junction bases unmatched: 2. The CDR3 covers 13 residues. The germline V gene has CDR1 SGHVS and CDR2 FQNEAQ. This CDR3 is CASSSGQPYEQYF. The CDR3 coding sequence is TGTGCCAGCAGCTCGGGACAGCCCTACGAGCAGTACTTC.

V usage is TRBV14 and J usage is TRBJ1-4; maybe TRBD1 (6 bases). Germline-derived CDR1 and CDR2 are SGHDN and FVKESK. With 0 bases removed from V and 4 bases from J, the gap between germline ends came to 21 bases. The CDR3 has 19 amino acids. For the CDR3, the DNA is TGTGCCAGCAGCCAAGATTTTGGGACACGGGGACACCTTAATGAAAAACTGTTTTTT. It codes for CASSQDFGTRGHLNEKLFF.

The chain links TRBV27 to TRBJ2-3, with 12 bases aligning to TRBD2. Trimming at V came to 5 bases and at J to 6 bases, leaving 12 bases not matched to a gene. Germline CDR1 and CDR2: MNHEY and SMNVEV (reference sequence). The CDR3 runs 17 residues. This CDR3 is CASSDLLAGGPTDTQYF. The CDR3 DNA sequence: TGTGCCAGCAGTGACCTACTAGCGGGGGGTCCCACCGATACGCAGTATTTT.

The chain employs TRBV10-1 and TRBJ2-1; TRBD1 might be the D (6 bases). The CDR3 runs to 11 residues. Deletions cut 4 bases from V and 13 bases from J, with 11 bases between. The germline V gene encodes CDR1 WNHNN and CDR2 SYGVQD (reference sequence). CDR3 loop: CASSGTDSQFF. In nucleotides, the CDR3 is TGCGCCAGCAGTGGGACGGACAGCCAGTTCTTC.

J is TRBJ2-7 and V is TRBV2; D gene ambiguous. Trimming took 4 bases from V and 0 from J, leaving 13 bases between them. The CDR3 covers 15 residues. Germline V CDR1 and CDR2: SNHLY, FYNNEI. The CDR3 nucleotides read TGTGCCAGCAGTGTGCCAGCGTCCCCCTCCTACGAGCAGTACTTC. This translates into CASSVPASPSYEQYF.

The V call is TRBV5-1, the J call TRBJ2-7; D remains unclear. The CDR3 totals 12 residues. The V end lost 1 base, the J end lost 6 bases, and 8 bases lay between the germline ends. The V gene's germline CDR1 is SGHRS and CDR2 YFSETQ. The CDR3 protein is CASSLRPGEQYF. The CDR3 region has the DNA TGCGCCAGCAGCTTGCGTCCGGGCGAGCAGTACTTC.

This chain links TRBV19 with TRBJ2-5; D is uncertain. There are 14 residues in the CDR3. With 2 bases removed from V and 7 bases from J, the gap between germline ends came to 14 bases. Germline values: CDR1 LNHDA, CDR2 SQIVND (reference sequence). Written as DNA, the CDR3 is TGTGCCAGTAGTATACTAGAGAGCCCCTTGACCCAGTACTTC. Protein product: CASSILESPLTQYF.

This chain connects TRBV5-6 to TRBJ2-1, with D possibly TRBD2 on 5 matching bases. This CDR3 is 14 amino acids long. Germline-derived CDR1 and CDR2 are SGHDT and YYEEEE. V gave up 3 bases and J gave up 5 bases, with 12 bases separating them. CDR3 residues: CASSSTGINNEQFF. The CDR3 DNA reads TGTGCCAGCAGCTCTACGGGGATCAACAATGAGCAGTTCTTC.

This chain links TRBV11-2 with TRBJ1-2; possible D gene TRBD1, 6 bases. Germline V gene data show CDR1 as SGHAT and CDR2 as FQNNGV. The CDR3 spans 12 residues. V lost 8 bases, J lost 8 bases, and 15 bases lay in between. In DNA, the CDR3 is TGTGCCAGCGGGAGCACAGGGATGGGCTACACCTTC. It translates to CASGSTGMGYTF.

The chain couples TRBV7-9 to TRBJ2-7; no firm D call. CDR1 and CDR2 (germline): SEHNR, FQNEAQ (reference sequence). There are 14 residues in the CDR3. V lost 5 bases to trimming and J lost 3 bases, with 14 bases between them. The CDR3 reads CASSQEKSHYEQYF. CDR3 in DNA: TGTGCCAGCAGCCAAGAAAAGAGTCACTACGAGCAGTACTTC.

The V call is TRBV27, the J call TRBJ2-7, with 8 bases identical to TRBD1. The CDR3 contains 13 residues. With V trimmed by 4 bases and J by 6 bases, 5 bases remained unmatched. CDR1 and CDR2 from the germline V gene are MNHEY and SMNVEV (reference sequence). The CDR3, as DNA: TGTGCCAGCAGTTACACAGGGGGAGGCGAGCAGTACTTC. This encodes CASSYTGGGEQYF.

The rearrangement links TRBV11-2 to TRBJ2-7; a weak D match, TRBD1 (5 bases). The CDR3 has 13 residues. V was cut by 4 bases and J by 0 bases, with 7 bases left in between. Germline V lookup: CDR1 SGHAT, CDR2 FQNNGV. The CDR3 sequence is CASSSTDSYEQYF. The CDR3 DNA is TGTGCCAGCAGCTCGACAGACTCCTACGAGCAGTACTTC.

The chain carries TRBV7-9 and TRBJ1-2, with no clear D. This CDR3 has 18 amino acids. In germline, CDR1 is SEHNR, CDR2 FQNEAQ (reference sequence). V was clipped by 1 base and J by 2 bases, with 20 bases between them. The DNA of the CDR3 is TGTGCCAGCAGCTTAGGCCCCGGCTCTGCGACGTGGAACTATGGCTACACCTTC. Translating it yields CASSLGPGSATWNYGYTF.

The sample holds many counts of this clone. The chain uses TRBV7-9 and TRBJ2-7; D perhaps matches TRBD1 (6 bases). This CDR3 has 14 residues. Trimming removed 1 base from V and 5 bases from J, with 12 bases in between. Germline CDR1 is SEHNR and CDR2 is FQNEAQ (reference sequence). The CDR3 DNA is TGTGCCAGCAGCTTAGGGCTCAGGGGCGACGAGCAGTACTTC. Amino acid sequence: CASSLGLRGDEQYF.

V usage is TRBV27 and J usage is TRBJ2-7; 7 bases are shared with TRBD1. This CDR3 spans 16 amino acids. Germline-derived CDR1 and CDR2 are MNHEY and SMNVEV (reference sequence). The ends lost 5 bases at V and 3 bases at J; junction bases unmatched: 13. The CDR3, as DNA: TGTGCCAGCAGTCCATCGACAGGGATCTTAGGCTACGAGCAGTACTTC. It is translated as CASSPSTGILGYEQYF.

The chain employs TRBV10-3 and TRBJ1-1; unclear D gene. This CDR3 comprises 13 residues. Germline V CDR1 and CDR2: ENHRY, SYGVKD. Trimming shortened V by 6 bases and J by 5 bases, and 13 bases separated the two germline ends. DNA for the CDR3: TGTGCCATCAGCTCCGACGGTCAAACTGAAGCTTTCTTT. It specifies CAISSDGQTEAFF.

This clone showed up just a few times. The rearrangement joins TRBV25-1 to TRBJ1-6; D is unresolved. Germline V lookup: CDR1 MGHDK, CDR2 SYGVNS. The CDR3 runs 18 residues. Deletions cut 5 bases from V and 5 bases from J, with 22 bases between. The CDR3 DNA is TGTGCCAGCAGTATTGGGTCACAGCTAGCGGCCCATAATTCACCCCTCCACTTT. Translation gives CASSIGSQLAAHNSPLHF.

The rearrangement links TRBV7-2 to TRBJ2-3; TRBD1 matches at 9 bases. The CDR3 is 14 residues long. Per germline, CDR1 SGHTA and CDR2 FQGNSA. V lost 8 bases to trimming and J lost 4 bases; unmatched junction nucleotides: 7. In nucleotides, the CDR3 is TGTGCCAGCGACCAGACAGGGGGAGCAGATACGCAGTATTTT. Translated, it gives CASDQTGGADTQYF.

The chain links TRBV5-6 to TRBJ2-7; 7 positions match TRBD1. CDR3 length: 15 amino acids. CDR1 is SGHDT, CDR2 YYEEEE, per germline. V trimming: 4 bases; J trimming: 2 bases; junction bases outside the gene matches: 9. DNA for the CDR3: TGTGCCAGCAGCGCTCCGGGACAGTGGACCTACGAGCAGTACTTC. Translating it yields CASSAPGQWTYEQYF. The entire variable domain, with the rest obtained from reference TRBV5-6 and TRBJ2-7, is as follows: DAGVTQSPTHLIKTRGQQVTLRCSPKSGHDTVSWYQQALGQGPQFIFQYYEEEERQRGNFPDRFSGHQFPNYSSELNVNALLLGDSALYLCASSAPGQWTYEQYFGPGTRLTVT.

This sequence joins TRBV2 and TRBJ1-1; D remains ambiguous. This CDR3 has 17 residues. Trimming took 3 bases from V and 0 from J, leaving 17 bases between them. Germline CDR1 reads SNHLY; CDR2 reads FYNNEI. The CDR3, as DNA: TGTGCCAGCAGTGAGTGGCAGGCAGAAGGCATGAACACTGAAGCTTTCTTT. Its translation is CASSEWQAEGMNTEAFF.

V is TRBV7-9 and J is TRBJ1-1; D ambiguous. This CDR3 contains 14 residues. Germline V gene data show CDR1 as SEHNR and CDR2 as FQNEAQ (reference sequence). With 8 bases removed from V and 0 bases from J, the gap between germline ends came to 13 bases. Here the CDR3 reads CASGVSAMNTEAFF. CDR3 coding DNA: TGTGCCAGCGGCGTGTCCGCCATGAACACTGAAGCTTTCTTT.

This chain uses TRBV5-1 with TRBJ2-3; unclear D gene. The germline V gene has CDR1 SGHRS and CDR2 YFSETQ. The CDR3 sequence is 14 residues long. The V end was cut by 2 bases, the J end by 6 bases, with 13 bases between. CDR3 in amino acids: CASSFTMTPDTQYF. CDR3 in DNA: TGCGCCAGCAGCTTTACAATGACACCCGATACGCAGTATTTT.

This chain connects TRBV7-9 to TRBJ1-1, with no clear D. The CDR3 loop spans 12 amino acids. Trimming cost V 2 bases and J 7 bases, with 8 bases left between them. Per germline, CDR1 SEHNR and CDR2 FQNEAQ (reference sequence). DNA for the CDR3: TGTGCCAGCAGCTTAATACGGATTGAAGCTTTCTTT. It encodes CASSLIRIEAFF.